Following are 20 T cell receptor beta chains from one sample sequenced in a study of CD8+CD57+ T cells in acquired aplastic anemia. For CDR3 and TCR beta VDJ profiling, genomic DNA was the template used. TCRdb reprocessed the reads with MiXCR, giving one entry per CDR3 protein. The sample holds 400,000 to 450,000 distinct CDR3 sequences, roughly 68% seen once. Source material: sorted CD4+, CD8+, or CD8+CD57+ T cells (not recorded which) from PBMCs. These receptors all stem from a human donor in good health, serving as a control.

The chain employs TRBV7-3 and TRBJ2-5; D possibly corresponds to TRBD2 (6 bases). The CDR3 consists of 15 residues. Germline CDR1 is SGHTA and CDR2 is FQGTGA. Trimming pared 3 bases from V and 3 bases from J, leaving 14 bases between. DNA for the CDR3: TGTGCCAGCAGCTTGAATACGGGGGTAAAAGAGACCCAGTACTTC. Protein: CASSLNTGVKETQYF.

The chain recombines TRBV10-3 with TRBJ2-1, with D perhaps TRBD1 (6 bases). V was trimmed by 11 bases and J by 7 bases, leaving 18 bases between them. The CDR3 is made up of 13 amino acids. Germline CDR1 reads ENHRY; CDR2 reads SYGVKD. The CDR3 region has the DNA TGTGCCGCAAGTGGATTTCAGGGGAATGAGCAGTTCTTC. Its protein product is CAASGFQGNEQFF.

The chain employs TRBV12-5 and TRBJ1-6; D might be TRBD1 (6 bases). Looked up from germline, CDR1 is LGHNT and CDR2 is FRNRAP. The CDR3 is made up of 17 amino acids. Trimming took 5 bases from V and 0 from J, leaving 14 bases between them. CDR3 in DNA: TGTGCTAGTGGTCCGACAGGACTTAGCTCCTATAATTCACCCCTCCACTTT. This codes for CASGPTGLSSYNSPLHF.

At least ten counts were recorded for this clonotype. V is TRBV6-2 or TRBV6-3 and J is TRBJ2-5; either TRBD1 or TRBD2 may fit D (5 bases each). V was cut by 2 bases and J by 10 bases, with 17 bases left in between. The CDR3 runs to 14 residues. The germline V gene encodes CDR1 MNHEY and CDR2 SVGEGT. This CDR3 is CASSYRDGQTDQYF. The CDR3, as DNA: TGTGCCAGCAGTTACCGGGACGGACAAACCGACCAGTACTTC.

The chain combines TRBV6-2 or TRBV6-3 with TRBJ2-5; D perhaps matches TRBD1 (6 bases). Germline CDR1 is MNHEY and CDR2 is SVGEGT. Trimming removed 6 bases from V and 5 bases from J, with 13 bases in between. The CDR3 loop spans 13 amino acids. The CDR3 DNA follows: TGTGCCAGCAGCCACAACAGGGACGAGACCCAGTACTTC. Its translation: CASSHNRDETQYF.

In regard to this clonotype: This likely comes from a read error, as the CDR3 has no conserved phenylalanine or tryptophan at its end. The V and J genes are TRBV15 and TRBJ1-1, with 10 positions matching TRBD1. The CDR3 consists of 15 residues. Germline V CDR1 and CDR2: LNHNV, YYDKDF (reference sequence). The CDR3 reads CASSSTGQGNAEAFS. DNA of the CDR3: TGTGCCAGCAGCTCCACGGGACAGGGGAACGCTGAAGCTTTCTCT.

The rearrangement links TRBV7-8 to TRBJ2-7, with unresolved D. Trimming left V 5 bases short and J 3 bases short, with 5 bases between. This CDR3 spans 11 amino acids. CDR1 and CDR2 (germline): SGHVS, FQNEAQ. The DNA of the CDR3 is TGTGCCAGCAGCCCTTACTACGAGCAGTACTTC. Translation: CASSPYYEQYF.

The V and J genes are TRBV11-2 and TRBJ1-1, with D possibly matching TRBD1 (5 bases). V lost 11 bases to trimming and J lost 3 bases, with 16 bases between them. The CDR3 extends over 13 amino acids. From germline, CDR1 is SGHAT and CDR2 FQNNGV. The CDR3 DNA reads TGTGCCGGGGCGGTAAGCGGGGACACTGAAGCTTTCTTT. It translates to CAGAVSGDTEAFF.

This clonotype was found many times. The chain employs TRBV3-2 and TRBJ1-1; TRBD1 is the table's D call, not checked against the DNA. TRBV3-2 is a known pseudogene. The CDR3 is 14 residues long. The CDR3 loop reads CASSQLTGNTEAFF. For the CDR3, the DNA is TGTGCCAGCAGCCAACTGACAGGGAACACTGAAGCTTTCTTT.

CDR3 coding DNA: TGTGCCATCCAGCAGGATAACGTCGGGACCCAGTACTTC. Encoded protein: CAIQQDNVGTQYF. V gene TRBV6-1 combines with J gene TRBJ2-5, with D unresolved. The germline V and J ends were trimmed by 10 bases and 7 bases, with 19 bases remaining between them. Germline V CDR1 and CDR2: MNHNS, SASEGT. The CDR3 runs to 13 residues.

Details on this clonotype: The conserved closing phenylalanine or tryptophan is absent in this CDR3, likely reflecting a read error. The limits of the CDR3 on the DNA are not certain, so only TCRdb's listed CDR3 is given. V usage is TRBV7-2 and J usage is TRBJ1-1. In germline, CDR1 is SGHTA, CDR2 FQGNSA. Counting both end residues, the CDR3 totals 13 amino acids. The CDR3 reads CASSLASRGGEHR.

Ten or more counts support this clonotype. The rearrangement links TRBV12-3 or TRBV12-4 to TRBJ2-7, with D hard to call. The CDR3 is 13 residues long. Trimming left V 1 base short and J 3 bases short, with 7 bases between. The CDR3 DNA is TGTGCCAGCAGTTTAGGCCTGATCTACGAGCAGTACTTC. It codes for CASSLGLIYEQYF.

The chain employs TRBV5-1 and TRBJ1-1; D perhaps matches TRBD1 (5 bases). CDR1 SGHRS and CDR2 YFSETQ come from the germline V gene. The CDR3 spans 14 residues. Deletions cut 2 bases from V and 7 bases from J, with 15 bases between. CDR3 residues: CASSLVADSNEAFF. The CDR3 DNA follows: TGCGCCAGCAGCTTAGTCGCCGACAGCAATGAAGCTTTCTTT. The full variable domain, completed using reference TRBV5-1 and TRBJ1-1, is KAGVTQTPRYLIKTRGQQVTLSCSPISGHRSVSWYQQTPGQGLQFLFEYFSETQRNKGNFPGRFSGRQFSNSRSEMNVSTLELGDSALYLCASSLVADSNEAFFGQGTRLTVV.

The J gene is TRBJ2-7, the V gene TRBV19; D is possibly TRBD1 (5 bases). The CDR3 extends over 13 amino acids. Between the trimmed V and J ends, which lost 9 bases and 5 bases, there was a span of 17 bases. CDR1 and CDR2 (germline): LNHDA, SQIVND (reference sequence). CDR3: CASRLTAYDEQYF. CDR3 sequence (DNA): TGTGCCAGCAGATTGACAGCCTACGACGAGCAGTACTTC.

The chain joins TRBV29-1 to TRBJ1-1; a weak D match, TRBD1 (5 bases). The CDR3 is made up of 11 amino acids. V was trimmed by 7 bases and J by 6 bases, leaving 12 bases between them. Germline V lookup: CDR1 SQVTM, CDR2 ANQGSEA. The CDR3 sequence: CSDFRGSEAFF. Here the CDR3 DNA reads TGCAGCGACTTCCGGGGGTCTGAAGCTTTCTTT.

This clonotype was detected many times. This chain connects TRBV5-1 to TRBJ1-1; TRBD1 might be the D (5 bases). CDR1 and CDR2 from the germline V gene are SGHRS and YFSETQ. Trimming shortened V by 1 base and J by 0 bases, and 10 bases separated the two germline ends. CDR3 size: 15 residues. DNA of the CDR3: TGCGCCAGCAGCTTGTCGGGGCTCATGAACACTGAAGCTTTCTTT. It encodes CASSLSGLMNTEAFF.

A remark on this clonotype: A much larger clonotype is one base distant, so this may be a read error. The V gene is TRBV4-2, the J gene TRBJ1-1; D not certain. Germline V gene data show CDR1 as LGHNA and CDR2 as YNFKEQ. V lost 0 bases and J lost 4, with 12 bases in between. There are 15 residues in the CDR3. In DNA form, the CDR3 reads TGTGCCAGCAGCCAAGAACCTCACGCGCCCACTGAAGCTTTCTTT. Translation gives CASSQEPHAPTEAFF.

Notes on this clonotype: A much larger clone differs by one base, so this may be a read error. V gene TRBV6-1 combines with J gene TRBJ2-7, with TRBD2 matching over 8 bases. The CDR3 runs to 12 residues. The germline CDR1 and CDR2 sequences are MNHNS and SASEGT. CDR3 sequence reads: CAPGGAAYEQYF. The CDR3 DNA follows: TGTGCACCCGGGGGGGCCGCCTACGAGCAGTACTTC.

This chain uses TRBV6-5 with TRBJ1-2, with D unresolved. Per germline, CDR1 MNHEY and CDR2 SVGAGI. Trimming pared 10 bases from V and 6 bases from J, leaving 9 bases between. CDR3 length: 10 residues. The CDR3 loop reads CATSTHGYTF. In nucleotides, the CDR3 is TGTGCCACCTCGACCCATGGCTACACCTTC.

This chain uses TRBV20-1 with TRBJ2-1; 8 positions agree with TRBD1. The length of the CDR3 is 15 residues. V shed 5 bases and J 8 bases; nucleotides not matched to a gene: 14. From germline, CDR1 is DFQATT and CDR2 SNEGSKA (reference sequence). In DNA form, the CDR3 reads TGCAGTGCTTCCCTCCCAGGGGGCTCTAACTATGAGCAGTTCTTC. As protein: CSASLPGGSNYEQFF.